Listed below are T cell receptor beta chains from one sample, sequenced in a study of cytomegalovirus exposure and HLA in healthy donors. Using immunoSEQ multiplex PCR, the repertoire was profiled, and TCRdb retains in-frame clones only, with some absent. Of about 140,000 clones listed, around four fifths are singletons. The sample was PBMCs. These receptors were obtained from a woman aged 55 to 70 in good health and CMV-seropositive. Both conserved end residues are part of each CDR3. D genes are given only for firm matches. Not every row has a clone size; where given, it reads once, few, many or a size class.

V gene,D gene,CDR3 length,clone size,J gene,CDR3 DNA,CDR3 protein
TRBV28,TRBD1,14,.,TRBJ1-2,TGTGCCGCCGGAGGGACAGGCCTAAGATATGGCTACACCTTC,CAAGGTGLRYGYTF
TRBV29-1,TRBD2,15,.,TRBJ2-1,TGCAGCGTTGGGACTAGCGGACATCCGAACAATGAGCAGTTCTTC,CSVGTSGHPNNEQFF
TRBV29-1,TRBD1,12,.,TRBJ2-3,TGCAGCGCTGGGACAGGGGAAGATACGCAGTATTTT,CSAGTGEDTQYF
TRBV5-6,TRBD1,14,once,TRBJ1-1,TGTGCCAGCAGCTTCTCGGACAGGGGGCTTGAAGCTTTCTTT,CASSFSDRGLEAFF
TRBV5-6,.,12,.,TRBJ2-3,TGTGCCAGCAGCTTGGGCAGAGATACGCAGTATTTT,CASSLGRDTQYF
TRBV4-1,.,13,.,TRBJ2-3,TGCGCCAGCAGCCAAACGATCGGAGATACGCAGTATTTT,CASSQTIGDTQYF
TRBV30,.,14,.,TRBJ1-2,TGTGCCTGGAGTGTACCCAGGGTAGACTATGGCTACACCTTC,CAWSVPRVDYGYTF
TRBV11-3,.,14,.,TRBJ1-1,TGTGCCAGCAGCCGGGACATACCGAACACTGAAGCTTTCTTT,CASSRDIPNTEAFF
TRBV11-3,TRBD2,16,.,TRBJ2-1,TGTGCCAGCAGCTTAGTGGCGGGAGGTGGTGTGAATGAGCAGTTCTTC,CASSLVAGGGVNEQFF
TRBV5-4,.,13,.,TRBJ2-5,TGTGCCAGCAGCTTGGACAGCCAAGAGACCCAGTACTTC,CASSLDSQETQYF